The 19 T cell receptor beta chains below were found in one sample sequenced in a study of T-cell reconstitution after alpha-beta-depleted transplantation in children. Notes on the study in general: The authors attributed T-cell counts and diversity one year after transplant mostly to newly produced T cells.

No cognate antigen is known for these TCRs. For TCRbeta, the library was prepared with unique molecular identifiers. Via MiXCR, TCRdb re-called the PCR reads, giving one row per CDR3 protein. The table records about 290,000 distinct CDR3 sequences, approximately 7.3% of them present only once. The sequenced sample was peripheral blood, obtained 360 days after TCRalphabeta/CD19-depleted stem cell transplant. All receptors come from a female patient aged 2-10 years who had a stem cell transplant for Fanconi anemia, so the T cells may come from the graft donor.

This clonotype was seen at least ten times. The chain uses TRBV28 and TRBJ1-1; weak D call: TRBD1 (5 bases). This CDR3 is built from 15 residues. Germline CDR1 MDHEN, CDR2 SYDVKM. The V end was cut by 5 bases, the J end by 0 bases, with 13 bases between. DNA of the CDR3: TGTGCCAGCAGTCCCGGGGACGGAATGAACACTGAAGCTTTCTTT. As protein: CASSPGDGMNTEAFF.

There are many counts of this clonotype. This chain connects TRBV9 to TRBJ1-3, with D possibly matching TRBD1 (5 bases). Trimming cost V 3 bases and J 3 bases, with 10 bases left between them. The CDR3 runs to 14 residues. Germline loops: CDR1 SGDLS, CDR2 YYNGEE. CDR3 residues: CASSDRDRGNTIYF. CDR3 coding DNA: TGTGCCAGCAGCGACCGGGACCGTGGAAACACCATATATTTT.

A note on this clonotype: The junction shows a germline mismatch at one end, possibly a read error. The CDR3: CARSGRFGTETQYF. Written as DNA, the CDR3 is TGTGCCCGGAGCGGGCGGTTCGGTACGGAGACCCAGTACTTC. The chain has TRBV30 and TRBJ2-5; D may be TRBD2 (6 bases). The germline V gene encodes CDR1 GTSNPN and CDR2 SVGIG (reference sequence). The CDR3 is made up of 14 amino acids.

This clonotype was observed at least ten times. The chain carries TRBV28 and TRBJ2-5, with 8 bases matching TRBD1. CDR1 and CDR2 from the germline V gene are MDHEN and SYDVKM. V lost 5 bases and J lost 5; bases outside the gene matches: 10. There are 15 residues in the CDR3. CDR3 nucleotides: TGTGCCAGCAGTACCGGGACAGGAGTCTATGAGACCCAGTACTTC. Protein sequence: CASSTGTGVYETQYF.

The chain combines TRBV5-1 with TRBJ1-1; no clear D. The V gene lost 0 bases and the J gene lost 3 bases, with 9 bases spanning the gap. CDR1 is SGHRS, CDR2 YFSETQ, per germline. The CDR3 consists of 14 residues. The CDR3 DNA reads as TGCGCCAGCAGCTTGGATGCAGCTTACACTGAAGCTTTCTTT. Translation gives CASSLDAAYTEAFF.

This clonotype has just a few counts. The genes are TRBV5-1 and TRBJ1-4; weak D call: TRBD1 (6 bases). CDR1 is SGHRS, CDR2 YFSETQ, per germline. The CDR3 consists of 17 residues. V lost 0 bases to trimming and J lost 0 bases, with 12 bases between them. CDR3 nucleotides: TGCGCCAGCAGCTTGGGGACAGCAGATGCAACTAATGAAAAACTGTTTTTT. Encoded protein: CASSLGTADATNEKLFF.

The chain couples TRBV18 to TRBJ2-1; D not certain. V lost 2 bases to trimming and J lost 6 bases, with 5 bases between them. Looked up from germline, CDR1 is KGHSH and CDR2 is LQKENI. CDR3 length: 12 amino acids. The CDR3 reads CASSPGINEQFF. CDR3 coding DNA: TGTGCCAGCTCACCAGGGATCAATGAGCAGTTCTTC.

This chain uses TRBV20-1 with TRBJ1-2; D perhaps matches TRBD1 (6 bases). The CDR3 covers 12 residues. The germline V gene encodes CDR1 DFQATT and CDR2 SNEGSKA (reference sequence). Trimming cost V 4 bases and J 7 bases, with 13 bases left between them. The CDR3 protein is CSAKWGPSGYTF. The CDR3 DNA follows: TGCAGTGCTAAGTGGGGGCCCTCTGGCTACACCTTC.

This clonotype was seen at least ten times. J is TRBJ2-7 and V is TRBV7-9, with D perhaps matching TRBD1 (5 bases). Trimming left V 3 bases short and J 9 bases short, with 21 bases between. This CDR3 has 15 residues. Germline CDR1 reads SEHNR; CDR2 reads FQNEAQ (reference sequence). The CDR3 sequence is CASSLDRGIAYRQYF. The CDR3 bases are TGTGCCAGCAGCTTGGATAGGGGCATTGCGTATCGGCAGTACTTC.

Many counts were recorded for this clonotype. This chain uses TRBV7-8 with TRBJ2-1; D is unresolved. This CDR3 region has 13 residues. Germline V gene sequence: CDR1 SGHVS, CDR2 FQNEAQ. V dropped 5 bases and J dropped 9 bases, with 14 bases sitting between them. The CDR3 coding sequence is TGTGCCAGCAGCCTAGTATTGGGAAGTGAGCAGTTCTTC. It encodes CASSLVLGSEQFF.

The chain couples TRBV24-1 to TRBJ1-4; 8 nucleotides agree with TRBD1. The junction had 22 bases not matched to a gene; V was cut back by 5 bases and J by 6 bases. This CDR3 has 20 amino acids. Germline V gene lookup returns CDR1 KGHDR and CDR2 SFDVKD. The CDR3 nucleotides are TGTGCCACCAGTGGACCGGGACAGGATGGGCACTCGACTGGGGATGAAAAACTGTTTTTT. It translates to CATSGPGQDGHSTGDEKLFF.

This clonotype was observed a single time. The V and J genes are TRBV3-1 and TRBJ2-1, with 7 bases lining up with TRBD1. Germline V gene data show CDR1 as LGHDT and CDR2 as YNNKEL (reference sequence). With V trimmed by 11 bases and J by 4 bases, 14 bases remained unmatched. The CDR3 is made up of 15 amino acids. CDR3 amino acids: CACCQGWDSYNEQFF. The CDR3 DNA follows: TGTGCCTGCTGCCAAGGTTGGGACAGTTACAATGAGCAGTTCTTC.

This clonotype showed up many times. The chain combines TRBV2 with TRBJ2-1; D is unclear. The germline CDR1 and CDR2 sequences are SNHLY and FYNNEI. This CDR3 spans 14 amino acids. The V end lost 3 bases, the J end lost 5 bases, and 11 bases lay between the germline ends. In DNA, the CDR3 is TGTGCCAGCAGTGAGACGGAAATCCACAATGAGCAGTTCTTC. Residues: CASSETEIHNEQFF.

This clonotype occurred many times. V gene TRBV28 combines with J gene TRBJ1-2; TRBD1 aligns across 8 bases. V was pared by 6 bases and J by 4 bases, with 4 bases of the junction left unmatched. Germline CDR1 MDHEN, CDR2 SYDVKM. The CDR3 totals 13 residues. The CDR3 bases are TGTGCCAGCAGCTTGACAGGGGTCTATGGCTACACCTTC. It yields the protein CASSLTGVYGYTF.

This clonotype was found many times. This rearrangement joins TRBV12-3 or TRBV12-4 to TRBJ2-2, with D unclear. The CDR3 is 16 amino acids. Trimming pared 3 bases from V and 4 bases from J, leaving 15 bases between. The CDR3 spells CASSFRLQVITGELFF. For the CDR3, the DNA is TGTGCCAGCAGTTTCAGGCTCCAGGTTATCACCGGGGAGCTGTTTTTT.

This clonotype was seen many times. The V and J genes are TRBV20-1 and TRBJ2-2; the D is unclear. Trimming stripped 1 base from V and 5 bases from J, with 17 bases between. The CDR3 covers 16 residues. Germline CDR1 is DFQATT and CDR2 is SNEGSKA (reference sequence). The CDR3 reads CSARAERTMWTGELFF. In nucleotides, the CDR3 is TGCAGTGCTAGAGCGGAGCGTACGATGTGGACCGGGGAGCTGTTTTTT.

This clonotype was seen only a few times. The CDR3 DNA reads TGCGCCAGCAGCTTGTTTACCAAACAAGAGACCCAGTACTTC. It is translated as CASSLFTKQETQYF. The rearrangement links TRBV5-1 to TRBJ2-5, with D unclear. V lost 1 base to trimming and J lost 2 bases, with 9 bases between them. The germline gives CDR1 SGHRS, CDR2 YFSETQ. The CDR3 totals 14 residues. Looking up the rest from reference TRBV5-1 and TRBJ2-5 gives the full variable domain: KAGVTQTPRYLIKTRGQQVTLSCSPISGHRSVSWYQQTPGQGLQFLFEYFSETQRNKGNFPGRFSGRQFSNSRSEMNVSTLELGDSALYLCASSLFTKQETQYFGPGTRLLVL.

In its sample, this clonotype was seen many times. The V call is TRBV29-1, the J call TRBJ1-3, with TRBD1 matching over 8 bases. There are 13 residues in the CDR3. The germline gives CDR1 SQVTM, CDR2 ANQGSEA. The junction had 1 base not matched to a gene; V was cut back by 4 bases and J by 2 bases. CDR3: CSVADRAGNTIYF. The CDR3 coding sequence is TGCAGCGTTGCGGACAGGGCTGGAAACACCATATATTTT.

Many counts were recorded for this clonotype. V is TRBV4-1 and J is TRBJ2-2; perhaps TRBD2 as D (5 bases). Trimming stripped 1 base from V and 12 bases from J, with 18 bases between. Germline-derived CDR1 and CDR2 are MGHRA and YSYEKL. CDR3 length: 15 residues. The CDR3 reads CASSQVAIRAQQLFF. The CDR3, as DNA: TGCGCCAGCAGCCAAGTAGCGATTAGGGCGCAACAGCTGTTTTTT.